The rows below give T cell receptor beta chains drawn from one sample of a study of blood T cell repertoires in COVID-19. The table came from immunoSEQ multiplex PCR; TCRdb's copy has only in-frame clones and leaves some out. The repertoire consists of around 150,000 clones, with about 74% occurring once and the leading ten covering 16%. Sample: peripheral blood. The receptors were gathered from a man in his fifties with acute or convalescent COVID-19. Each CDR3 is given with its conserved first and last residue. The size field is filled for only some rows; it gives once, few, many or a size class.

clone size | J gene | V gene | CDR3 protein
. | TRBJ1-3 | TRBV5-4 | CASSSTGGSGNTIYF
. | TRBJ1-1 | TRBV19 | CASSTPGGRAAFF
. | TRBJ2-7 | TRBV20-1 | CSASRPSGASRNEQYF
. | TRBJ2-7 | TRBV30 | CAWSRQAYEQYF
. | TRBJ2-3 | TRBV3-1/TRBV3-2 | CASQQGAIPDTQYF
. | TRBJ2-4 | TRBV27 | CASSRGDIQYF
. | TRBJ2-6 | TRBV6-5 | CAAGRGQTGANVLTF
. | TRBJ1-2 | TRBV2 | CASSENDRGRGYTF
. | TRBJ2-3 | TRBV11-2 | CASSLVGSGGATDTQYF
. | TRBJ1-2 | TRBV7-8 | CASSLAIPGDYGYTF
. | TRBJ1-2 | TRBV7-2 | CASSLAVRDYGYTF
. | TRBJ1-6 | TRBV5-6 | CASSQGTSYNSPLHF
. | TRBJ2-1 | TRBV13 | CASSRSGGINEQFF
. | TRBJ2-3 | TRBV6-1 | CASSDGRGDTDTQYF
. | TRBJ2-5 | TRBV30 | CACRVGETQYF
. | TRBJ2-3 | TRBV2 | CASTLGGTDTQYF
. | TRBJ1-1 | TRBV7-2 | CASSPSGQPFGAFF
. | TRBJ1-6 | TRBV27 | CASNDKNSPLHF
. | TRBJ1-1 | TRBV4-1 | CASSQEGRGGLNTEAFF
. | TRBJ1-2 | TRBV5-8 | CASRAGRASLYGYTF
. | TRBJ2-2 | TRBV4-1 | CASSQSGDYGELFF
. | TRBJ2-3 | TRBV10-3 | CAISDRTGEDTQYF
few | TRBJ2-2 | TRBV29-1 | CSVEPTRAGELFF
. | TRBJ1-2 | TRBV3-1/TRBV3-2 | CASSLGTDRANYGYTF
. | TRBJ1-3 | TRBV4-1 | CASSQLATASGNTIYF
. | TRBJ2-7 | TRBV14 | CASSHINLGTGGTPGVYEQYF
. | TRBJ1-2 | TRBV2 | CASSEQGSLAYTF
. | TRBJ2-3 | TRBV5-1 | CASSLDGGQAADTQYF
. | TRBJ1-1 | TRBV2 | CASRDRGGNTEAFF
. | TRBJ2-2 | TRBV5-1 | CASSSGWSGELFF